These 30 T cell receptor beta chains share one sample of origin, sequenced in a study of shared clonotypes between healthy human individuals. Produced via immunoSEQ multiplex PCR; TCRdb's table is partial and in-frame only. The table shows about a million clones, with approximately 77% occurring only once. The sample taken for sequencing was memory CD4+ T cells from PBMCs. Subset here: CD45RA-negative fraction. These receptors were taken from a young man in good health. Some clones in this sample may be carry-over from other donors' samples.

As for this clone: Other DNA sequences in this sample translate to the same CDR3. This chain uses TRBV10-2 with TRBJ2-7; no firm D call. The CDR3 runs 14 residues. From germline, CDR1 is WSHSY and CDR2 SAAADI. V lost 4 bases to trimming and J lost 3 bases, with 13 bases between them. CDR3: CASSAVNPIYEQYF. DNA of the CDR3: TGCGCCAGCAGTGCTGTCAATCCAATCTACGAGCAGTACTTC.

Worth noting for this clone: Other DNA sequences within the sample encode an identical CDR3. The chain employs TRBV18 and TRBJ1-1; D is unresolved. The length of the CDR3 is 13 residues. V was shortened by 4 bases and J by 1 base, with 7 bases between the two germline ends. The germline gives CDR1 KGHSH, CDR2 LQKENI. CDR3 region: CASSLNKNTEAFF. CDR3 in DNA: TGTGCCAGCTCACTCAACAAGAACACTGAAGCTTTCTTT.

The rearrangement uses TRBV28 and TRBJ2-5; 9 bases map to TRBD2. The CDR3 spans 14 residues. Germline CDR1 is MDHEN and CDR2 is SYDVKM. V was clipped by 5 bases and J by 5 bases; unmatched bases: 6. CDR3 loop: CASSHSGSVETQYF. CDR3 sequence (DNA): TGTGCCAGCAGTCATAGCGGGAGTGTTGAGACCCAGTACTTC. Supplemented by reference TRBV28 and TRBJ2-5, the full variable domain reads DVKVTQSSRYLVKRTGEKVFLECVQDMDHENMFWYRQDPGLGLRLIYFSYDVKMKEKGDIPEGYSVSREKKERFSLILESASTNQTSMYLCASSHSGSVETQYFGPGTRLLVL.

The table lists this clone with a few counts. The CDR3: CASSLLRRGPDTQYF. CDR3 nucleotides: TGTGCCAGCAGCTTATTAAGGCGGGGCCCAGATACGCAGTATTTT. This chain connects TRBV7-2 to TRBJ2-3; TRBD2 is a possible D gene (6 bases). The CDR3 sequence is 15 residues long. The V gene's germline CDR1 is SGHTA and CDR2 FQGNSA. Trimming removed 2 bases from V and 4 bases from J, with 13 bases in between.

The V call is TRBV5-1, the J call TRBJ2-2; unclear D gene. Per the germline V gene, CDR1 is SGHRS and CDR2 is YFSETQ. V was shortened by 1 base and J by 6 bases, with 7 bases between the two germline ends. The CDR3 has 13 amino acids. Written as DNA, the CDR3 is TGCGCCAGCAGCTTGCAACTCGCCGGGGAGCTGTTTTTT. The encoded protein is CASSLQLAGELFF.

The chain combines TRBV5-4 with TRBJ1-3; D uncertain. CDR1 is SGHNT and CDR2 is YYREEE in the germline V gene (reference sequence). CDR3 length: 13 amino acids. The V and J ends lost 5 bases and 4 bases respectively, with 10 bases between them. CDR3 coding DNA: TGTGCCAGCAGTTCCCTGGAGGGAAACACCATATATTTT. This codes for CASSSLEGNTIYF.

V is TRBV15 and J is TRBJ2-3, with TRBD2 matching over 7 bases. After removal of 0 bases from V and 2 bases from J, the junction contained 5 bases not matched to a gene. This CDR3 contains 16 residues. CDR1 and CDR2 (germline): LNHNV, YYDKDF (reference sequence). The CDR3: CATSRDGGVNTDTQYF. CDR3 sequence (DNA): TGTGCCACCAGCAGAGATGGGGGGGTGAACACAGATACGCAGTATTTT.

The chain has TRBV5-4 and TRBJ2-5, with 11 bases lining up with TRBD2. V shed 4 bases, J shed 5 bases, and the junction held 10 bases outside the gene matches. The CDR3 is 16 residues long. CDR1 SGHNT and CDR2 YYREEE come from the germline V gene (reference sequence). This chain's CDR3 is CASSPRGSGRVETQYF. The CDR3 DNA sequence: TGTGCCAGCAGCCCCCGGGGTAGCGGGAGGGTGGAGACCCAGTACTTC.

This clone was detected a few times. Other DNA sequences in the sample encode the same CDR3. The chain joins TRBV30 to TRBJ1-5; maybe TRBD1 (5 bases). CDR3 size: 14 residues. In germline, CDR1 is GTSNPN, CDR2 SVGIG (reference sequence). V lost 3 bases and J lost 4, with 13 bases in between. CDR3 residues: CAWSTGRLNQPQHF. The DNA for the CDR3 is TGTGCCTGGAGCACGGGACGGCTAAATCAGCCCCAGCATTTT.

This chain uses TRBV7-2 with TRBJ2-7; no clear D. The germline V and J ends were trimmed by 3 bases and 4 bases, with 13 bases remaining between them. The CDR3 contains 14 residues. Germline V lookup: CDR1 SGHTA, CDR2 FQGNSA. The CDR3 sequence: CASSLQAIGYEQYF. The CDR3, as DNA: TGTGCCAGCAGCTTGCAGGCCATAGGGTACGAGCAGTACTTC.

In its sample, this clone was seen a few times. This chain links TRBV25-1 with TRBJ1-1; D gene uncertain. The CDR3 covers 13 residues. Germline V gene sequence: CDR1 MGHDK, CDR2 SYGVNS. V lost 4 bases and J lost 4, with 10 bases in between. CDR3 sequence: CASSVYGGTEAFF. CDR3 nucleotides: TGTGCCAGCAGTGTTTATGGTGGCACTGAAGCTTTCTTT.

This clone was found once. The chain has TRBV4-1 and TRBJ1-2; D is possibly TRBD1 (5 bases). The CDR3 length is 14 residues. V was shortened by 5 bases and J by 4 bases, with 14 bases between the two germline ends. Germline-derived CDR1 and CDR2 are MGHRA and YSYEKL. The CDR3 DNA reads as TGCGCCAGCAGCTCCCGGGGGAGCGGCTATGGCTACACCTTC. Its translation: CASSSRGSGYGYTF.

This rearrangement joins TRBV18 to TRBJ2-7; no clear D. Per germline, CDR1 KGHSH and CDR2 LQKENI. CDR3 length equals 14 residues. With 0 bases removed from V and 2 bases from J, the gap between germline ends came to 8 bases. The CDR3 region is CASSPPASPYEQYF. CDR3 bases: TGTGCCAGCTCACCACCGGCCAGTCCCTACGAGCAGTACTTC.

V gene TRBV30 combines with J gene TRBJ1-5, with TRBD1 matching over 8 bases. V gave up 5 bases and J gave up 3 bases; unmatched junction bases: 3. The CDR3 spans 13 residues. Looked up from germline, CDR1 is GTSNPN and CDR2 is SVGIG (reference sequence). The CDR3 region is CAWDQGANQPQHF. The CDR3 DNA is TGTGCCTGGGACCAGGGGGCCAATCAGCCCCAGCATTTT.

This clone occurred many times. The rearrangement joins TRBV10-2 to TRBJ1-5; no clear D. CDR1 is WSHSY, CDR2 SAAADI, per germline. Between the trimmed V and J ends, which lost 2 bases and 1 base, there was a span of 12 bases. The CDR3 covers 16 residues. The CDR3 loop is CASSEGPRESNQPQHF. The CDR3 DNA sequence: TGCGCCAGCAGTGAGGGGCCGCGGGAGAGCAATCAGCCCCAGCATTTT.

Concerning this clone itself: Other DNA variants within this sample encode the same CDR3. This chain uses TRBV27 with TRBJ1-2; TRBD1 aligns across 7 bases. The germline CDR1 and CDR2 sequences are MNHEY and SMNVEV (reference sequence). J lost 8 bases, V lost 5 bases, and 8 bases had no gene match. The CDR3 runs 13 residues. CDR3 region: CASSDRAGGGYTF. DNA of the CDR3: TGTGCCAGCAGTGACAGGGCGGGGGGAGGCTACACCTTC.

This clone was seen ten or more times. The chain is built from TRBV5-8 and TRBJ2-7; D not resolved. Germline CDR1 SGHTS, CDR2 YDEGEE. Trimming removed 4 bases from V and 3 bases from J, with 17 bases in between. This CDR3 contains 15 residues. The CDR3 bases are TGTGCCAGCAGCCCTCGGCAGCTAATAGTCTACGAGCAGTACTTC. As protein: CASSPRQLIVYEQYF.

This clone was seen only a few times. This chain links TRBV6-5 with TRBJ1-2; 7 bases match TRBD1. Germline V gives CDR1 MNHEY, CDR2 SVGAGI. V lost 7 bases to trimming and J lost 8 bases; unmatched junction nucleotides: 10. The CDR3 totals 13 residues. CDR3 amino acids: CASIAPGTEGYTF. CDR3 sequence (DNA): TGTGCCAGCATAGCTCCCGGGACAGAAGGCTACACCTTC.

The table lists this clone with a few counts. The same CDR3 can be traced to other DNA sequences in this sample. The chain has TRBV5-1 and TRBJ2-5; D is unclear. The CDR3 has 12 residues. Germline V gene sequence: CDR1 SGHRS, CDR2 YFSETQ. V was clipped by 2 bases and J by 5 bases, with 7 bases between them. The CDR3: CASSFPGETQYF. CDR3 in DNA: TGCGCCAGCAGCTTTCCGGGCGAGACCCAGTACTTC.

This sequence joins TRBV28 and TRBJ2-1; D might be TRBD2 (5 bases). The CDR3 is 13 residues long. Trimming removed 3 bases at V and 7 bases at J, with 10 bases between. Germline CDR1 MDHEN, CDR2 SYDVKM. The CDR3 sequence: CASSFWSGNEQFF. The CDR3, as DNA: TGTGCCAGCAGTTTTTGGTCGGGGAATGAGCAGTTCTTC.

The chain has TRBV5-1 and TRBJ2-1, with 11 bases lining up with TRBD2. The germline CDR1 and CDR2 sequences are SGHRS and YFSETQ. The CDR3 consists of 15 residues. After removal of 0 bases from V and 8 bases from J, the junction contained 4 bases not matched to a gene. The CDR3 spells CASSLGSLAGDEQFF. The CDR3 DNA sequence: TGCGCCAGCAGCTTGGGGTCACTAGCGGGAGATGAGCAGTTCTTC.

This clone appeared once. The rearrangement joins TRBV25-1 to TRBJ2-7, with 8 bases lining up with TRBD1. Germline CDR1 and CDR2: MGHDK and SYGVNS. The J segment lost 13 bases and the V segment lost 2 bases, leaving 16 bases of the junction unmatched. The CDR3 covers 15 residues. The CDR3 DNA is TGTGCCAGCAGTGAAAGCAGGGGGCTAGGGCAGACCCTATACTTC. Translation: CASSESRGLGQTLYF.

A note on this clone: This CDR3 is also generated by other DNA sequences in the sample. The chain uses TRBV18 and TRBJ2-1; the match to TRBD1 covers 9 bases. Unmatched junction bases numbered 4, after V lost 3 bases and J lost 4 bases. Germline V gene sequence: CDR1 KGHSH, CDR2 LQKENI. There are 15 residues in the CDR3. CDR3 coding DNA: TGTGCCAGCTCACCTGGACAGGGGTTATACAATGAGCAGTTCTTC. Translated, it gives CASSPGQGLYNEQFF.

This rearrangement joins TRBV5-1 to TRBJ2-2; 7 nucleotides match TRBD1. The length of the CDR3 is 15 residues. Losses at the gene ends were 0 bases for V and 6 bases for J; bases not matched to a gene: 5. CDR1 SGHRS and CDR2 YFSETQ come from the germline V gene. Written as DNA, the CDR3 is TGCGCCAGCAGCTTGGGGCGGACAGGCGCCGGGGAGCTGTTTTTT. It is translated as CASSLGRTGAGELFF.

This clone was seen a few times. The rearrangement joins TRBV7-2 to TRBJ2-3; tentative D call: TRBD2 (5 bases). The V end was cut by 2 bases, the J end by 1 base, with 7 bases between. This CDR3 comprises 14 residues. CDR1 and CDR2 from the germline V gene are SGHTA and FQGNSA. CDR3 sequence reads: CASSLRRGTDTQYF. CDR3 DNA sequence: TGTGCCAGCAGCTTACGGCGGGGCACAGATACGCAGTATTTT.

The chain employs TRBV27 and TRBJ1-2; tentatively, D is TRBD1 (6 bases). The V and J ends lost 0 bases and 4 bases respectively, with 12 bases between them. The CDR3 sequence is 15 residues long. Germline V CDR1 and CDR2: MNHEY, SMNVEV (reference sequence). DNA for the CDR3: TGTGCCAGCAGTTTATCGGGGGCGGTGGGCTATGGCTACACCTTC. Its translation is CASSLSGAVGYGYTF.

V and J are TRBV7-2 and TRBJ2-3; the match to TRBD1 covers 7 bases. CDR3 size: 14 residues. Germline CDR1 and CDR2: SGHTA and FQGNSA. The trim removed 4 bases at V and 2 bases at J, leaving 3 bases unmatched. The CDR3 here is CASSSTGDTDTQYF. Here the CDR3 DNA reads TGTGCCAGCAGCTCAACAGGGGACACAGATACGCAGTATTTT.

The chain links TRBV10-2 to TRBJ2-7; D is perhaps TRBD2 (6 bases). V was clipped by 4 bases and J by 2 bases, with 9 bases between them. This CDR3 spans 13 amino acids. Looked up from germline, CDR1 is WSHSY and CDR2 is SAAADI. CDR3 region: CASSGGLTYEQYF. CDR3 in DNA: TGCGCCAGCAGTGGGGGACTTACCTACGAGCAGTACTTC.

The chain carries TRBV7-2 and TRBJ1-1, with D unresolved. The germline V gene has CDR1 SGHTA and CDR2 FQGNSA. V was pared by 2 bases and J by 6 bases, with 10 bases between. CDR3 length: 13 residues. The CDR3 sequence: CASSLMLWAEAFF. CDR3 in DNA: TGTGCCAGCAGCTTAATGTTGTGGGCTGAAGCTTTCTTT. Full variable domain (rest looked up from reference TRBV7-2 and TRBJ1-1): GAGVSQSPSNKVTEKGKDVELRCDPISGHTALYWYRQSLGQGLEFLIYFQGNSAPDKSGLPSDRFSAERTGGSVSTLTIQRTQQEDSAVYLCASSLMLWAEAFFGQGTRLTVV.

The sample holds one count of this clone. CDR3 nucleotide sequence: TGTGCCAGCAGCCTCCGGGCGGGAGTCGACACCATATATTTT. Amino acids: CASSLRAGVDTIYF. The chain joins TRBV7-8 to TRBJ1-3, with D unclear. Germline CDR1 SGHVS, CDR2 FQNEAQ. This CDR3 has 14 residues. The V end lost 5 bases, the J end lost 8 bases, and 16 bases lay between the germline ends.